What follows are 27 T cell receptor beta chains derived from one specimen sequenced in a study of shared clonotypes between healthy human individuals. The method was immunoSEQ multiplex PCR; TCRdb's version includes in-frame clones alone and lacks a portion of them. Of some 2 million clones in the sample, 90% to 95% were seen once. Sequencing used naive CD4+ T cells sorted from blood. Subset specified: CD45RA+ positively selected. These receptors were obtained from a man aged 18-30 years in good health.

This clone was found a few times. This specimen includes other DNA sequences encoding the same CDR3. This rearrangement joins TRBV4-1 to TRBJ1-5; D gene ambiguous. Germline V gene sequence: CDR1 MGHRA, CDR2 YSYEKL. V lost 1 base and J 7 bases, leaving 5 bases between the germline ends. This CDR3 is built from 12 residues. The CDR3 spells CASSQGRQPQHF. DNA for the CDR3: TGCGCCAGCAGCCAAGGGCGGCAGCCCCAGCATTTT.

The chain employs TRBV18 and TRBJ2-6; possible D gene TRBD2, 5 bases. Germline CDR1 and CDR2: KGHSH and LQKENI. V was clipped by 4 bases and J by 2 bases, with 12 bases between them. This CDR3 comprises 16 residues. Written as DNA, the CDR3 is TGTGCCAGCTCACTTGCAAGCGGAGCTGGGGCCAACGTCCTGACTTTC. Translated, it gives CASSLASGAGANVLTF.

The chain uses TRBV4-3 and TRBJ2-1; TRBD2 matches 8 bases. The CDR3 contains 15 residues. V trimming: 1 base; J trimming: 9 bases; junction bases outside the gene matches: 8. The germline CDR1 and CDR2 sequences are LGHNA and YSLEER. The chain's CDR3 is CASSQAGGGFAEQFF. The CDR3 DNA reads TGCGCCAGCAGCCAAGCGGGAGGGGGGTTCGCTGAGCAGTTCTTC.

For the CDR3, the DNA is TGTGCCAGCAGCTTAAGAGGACAGGTTTCTAATGAAAAACTGTTTTTT. It encodes CASSLRGQVSNEKLFF. This chain connects TRBV11-2 to TRBJ1-4, with TRBD1 matching 7 bases. The CDR3 runs to 16 residues. Germline CDR1 is SGHAT and CDR2 is FQNNGV. J gave up 3 bases and V 2 bases, and 6 bases lay outside the gene matches. Combining the CDR3 with reference TRBV11-2 and TRBJ1-4 gives the whole variable domain EAGVAQSPRYKIIEKRQSVAFWCNPISGHATLYWYQQILGQGPKLLIQFQNNGVVDDSQLPKDRFSAERLKGVDSTLKIQPAKLEDSAVYLCASSLRGQVSNEKLFFGSGTQLSVL.

The chain couples TRBV11-2 to TRBJ2-3, with TRBD1 matching 8 bases. The CDR3 is made up of 14 amino acids. Trimming removed 10 bases from V and 4 bases from J; junction bases left unmatched: 10. Germline V CDR1 and CDR2: SGHAT, FQNNGV. CDR3 in amino acids: CAILQGEGADTQYF. The DNA for the CDR3 is TGTGCCATCCTACAGGGGGAAGGGGCAGATACGCAGTATTTT.

The chain links TRBV6-6 to TRBJ1-1; D ambiguous. V was trimmed by 5 bases and J by 3 bases, leaving 19 bases between them. The V gene's germline CDR1 is MNHNY and CDR2 SVGAGI (reference sequence). The CDR3 is 16 amino acids. The CDR3 bases are TGTGCCAGCAGTAGTCCGTATGGGGTTTTTGACACTGAAGCTTTCTTT. The encoded protein is CASSSPYGVFDTEAFF.

Concerning this clone itself: Different DNA sequences within this sample yield the same CDR3. The J gene is TRBJ1-1, the V gene TRBV6-6, with D unresolved. Germline V gene sequence: CDR1 MNHNY, CDR2 SVGAGI (reference sequence). This CDR3 spans 13 amino acids. Trimming took 2 bases from V and 1 from J, leaving 5 bases between them. The chain's CDR3 is CASSYARNTEAFF. CDR3 in DNA: TGTGCCAGCAGTTACGCTCGGAACACTGAAGCTTTCTTT.

V and J are TRBV10-3 and TRBJ2-3; perhaps D is TRBD1 or TRBD2 (6 bases each). In germline, CDR1 is ENHRY, CDR2 SYGVKD. V shed 10 bases and J shed 3 bases, with 14 bases lying between them. The CDR3 length is 13 residues. The CDR3 region has the DNA TGTGCCACCCAGTGGGGGGCTACAGATACGCAGTATTTT. Protein: CATQWGATDTQYF.

The gene calls are TRBV4-3 and TRBJ2-5; TRBD2 might be the D (6 bases). The CDR3 covers 15 residues. The V end lost 0 bases, the J end lost 4 bases, and 12 bases lay between the germline ends. CDR1 is LGHNA and CDR2 is YSLEER in the germline V gene. CDR3 sequence: CASSQDGTAGETQYF. The CDR3, as DNA: TGCGCCAGCAGCCAAGATGGTACAGCGGGAGAGACCCAGTACTTC.

This clone was seen only once. The V call is TRBV18, the J call TRBJ1-2, with unresolved D. Germline V gene sequence: CDR1 KGHSH, CDR2 LQKENI. The CDR3 is 15 amino acids. Trimming left V 6 bases short and J 2 bases short, with 16 bases between. CDR3 DNA: TGTGCCAGCTCGCCTACTTTGGCGGAGAACTATGGCTACACCTTC. This translates into CASSPTLAENYGYTF.

This sequence joins TRBV10-3 and TRBJ1-4, with D perhaps matching TRBD1 (5 bases). CDR3 length: 15 residues. Trimming removed 0 bases at V and 7 bases at J, with 12 bases between. Germline CDR1 is ENHRY and CDR2 is SYGVKD. The DNA of the CDR3 is TGTGCCATCAGTGAGTCGATAAGGGGTAGTGAAAAACTGTTTTTT. Its translation: CAISESIRGSEKLFF.

The chain has TRBV11-2 and TRBJ1-2; 7 bases align to TRBD1. CDR1 is SGHAT and CDR2 is FQNNGV in the germline V gene. V dropped 1 base and J dropped 4; count of bases not matched to a gene: 18. The CDR3 covers 19 residues. Written as DNA, the CDR3 is TGTGCCAGCAGCTTAGGGTGGTATTTGTCAGGGGGACCGGCCTATGGCTACACCTTC. Translating it yields CASSLGWYLSGGPAYGYTF.

V usage is TRBV10-3 and J usage is TRBJ2-5; D ambiguous. Germline CDR1 ENHRY, CDR2 SYGVKD. This CDR3 is 16 amino acids long. V lost 1 base, J lost 3 bases, and 15 bases lay in between. The CDR3 sequence is CAISEFYLTGEETQYF. CDR3 DNA: TGTGCCATCAGTGAGTTCTACCTGACTGGAGAAGAGACCCAGTACTTC.

This clone has only one observation. J is TRBJ1-1 and V is TRBV10-3; D is possibly TRBD1 (5 bases). Germline V lookup: CDR1 ENHRY, CDR2 SYGVKD. The CDR3 consists of 16 residues. The V end was cut by 7 bases, the J end by 5 bases, with 23 bases between. In nucleotides, the CDR3 is TGTGCCATCACTAGCGGGGATAGAGGGGATCGGACTGAAGCTTTCTTT. It is translated as CAITSGDRGDRTEAFF.

The chain has TRBV5-1 and TRBJ2-3, with TRBD1 matching over 8 bases. CDR1 is SGHRS, CDR2 YFSETQ, per germline. This CDR3 has 15 residues. The V and J ends lost 3 bases and 2 bases, in that order; junction bases with no gene match: 5. CDR3 bases: TGCGCCAGCAGCTCACGGACAGGGACCACAGATACGCAGTATTTT. This sequence encodes CASSSRTGTTDTQYF.

This sequence joins TRBV4-3 and TRBJ1-2; 8 bases are a match to TRBD1. The germline CDR1 and CDR2 sequences are LGHNA and YSLEER. The V and J ends lost 0 bases and 2 bases, in that order; junction bases with no gene match: 14. The CDR3 contains 19 residues. The CDR3 DNA is TGCGCCAGCAGCCAAGATGTCAGGACAGGGCTTCGGAGCAACTATGGCTACACCTTC. It specifies CASSQDVRTGLRSNYGYTF.

This chain connects TRBV28 to TRBJ1-5, with D perhaps TRBD1 (5 bases). CDR1 is MDHEN and CDR2 is SYDVKM in the germline V gene. The V gene lost 4 bases and the J gene lost 1 base, with 14 bases spanning the gap. CDR3 length: 16 amino acids. CDR3 sequence (DNA): TGTGCCAGCAGTTCTCCCGGCAGGGAGAGCAATCAGCCCCAGCATTTT. This translates into CASSSPGRESNQPQHF.

The chain combines TRBV6-1 with TRBJ2-5; 8 bases align to TRBD1. CDR3 size: 14 residues. Unmatched junction bases numbered 1, after V lost 0 bases and J lost 4 bases. Germline V CDR1 and CDR2: MNHNS, SASEGT. The CDR3 region has the DNA TGTGCCAGCAGTGAAGCACAGGGGGGAGAGACCCAGTACTTC. This codes for CASSEAQGGETQYF.

This chain joins TRBV5-6 and TRBJ2-1; D unclear. Germline V gene lookup returns CDR1 SGHDT and CDR2 YYEEEE. The CDR3 sequence is 13 residues long. Between the trimmed V and J ends, which lost 4 bases and 6 bases, there was a span of 11 bases. Written as DNA, the CDR3 is TGTGCCAGCAGCGTTTGGAACCTCAATGAGCAGTTCTTC. Translation gives CASSVWNLNEQFF.

The chain is built from TRBV30 and TRBJ1-6; the D gene is possibly TRBD1 (6 bases). V lost 0 bases and J 6 bases, leaving 12 bases between the germline ends. Germline-derived CDR1 and CDR2 are GTSNPN and SVGIG (reference sequence). This CDR3 is 15 amino acids long. CDR3 residues: CAWSVGGGGNSPLHF. CDR3 bases: TGTGCCTGGAGTGTCGGGGGCGGGGGTAATTCACCCCTCCACTTT.

The chain joins TRBV7-6 to TRBJ2-7; 10 nucleotides line up with TRBD1. The CDR3 covers 14 residues. V was clipped by 8 bases and J by 0 bases; unmatched bases: 4. Germline V gene data show CDR1 as SGHVS and CDR2 as FNYEAQ. The CDR3 nucleotides are TGTGCCAGCGGTCGGGACAGGGGCTCCTACGAGCAGTACTTC. It encodes CASGRDRGSYEQYF.

The chain recombines TRBV4-3 with TRBJ2-7; D unclear. Trimming cost V 0 bases and J 5 bases, with 14 bases left between them. The CDR3 consists of 15 residues. CDR1 LGHNA and CDR2 YSLEER come from the germline V gene. This CDR3 is CASSQDKSAVHEQYF. Written as DNA, the CDR3 is TGCGCCAGCAGCCAAGATAAATCGGCAGTACACGAGCAGTACTTC.

The chain's CDR3 is CARSRDRDLQETQYF. The CDR3 nucleotides are TGTGCCAGGTCCCGGGACAGGGATCTCCAAGAGACCCAGTACTTC. The chain carries TRBV21-1 and TRBJ2-5; the D call TRBD1 from the table was never checked on the DNA. TRBV21-1 is assigned pseudogene status. The CDR3 extends over 15 amino acids.

V gene TRBV10-3 combines with J gene TRBJ2-2, with 8 bases matching TRBD2. Trimming took 11 bases from V and 5 from J; bases not matched to a gene: 10. This CDR3 spans 14 amino acids. Germline V gives CDR1 ENHRY, CDR2 SYGVKD. In nucleotides, the CDR3 is TGTGCCTCGAGTCCAGCGGGGGAGACCGGGGAGCTGTTTTTT. This encodes CASSPAGETGELFF.

This chain links TRBV28 with TRBJ2-5; 10 bases map to TRBD2. CDR3 length: 15 residues. After removal of 4 bases from V and 4 bases from J, the junction contained 6 bases not matched to a gene. CDR1 and CDR2 (germline): MDHEN, SYDVKM. The CDR3 DNA is TGTGCCAGCAGTTCAAGCGGGGGGGCCGCAGAGACCCAGTACTTC. It is translated as CASSSSGGAAETQYF.

The genes are TRBV30 and TRBJ1-4; TRBD1 might be the D (6 bases). V was trimmed by 3 bases and J by 12 bases, leaving 20 bases between them. Germline values: CDR1 GTSNPN, CDR2 SVGIG (reference sequence). The CDR3 covers 14 residues. The CDR3 DNA follows: TGTGCCTGGAGGTACTCACAGGGAACTGGGGAACTGTTTTTT. It codes for CAWRYSQGTGELFF.

The chain links TRBV10-3 to TRBJ2-3, with no clear D. Trimming cost V 7 bases and J 4 bases, with 6 bases left between them. Germline assignment: CDR1 ENHRY and CDR2 SYGVKD. The CDR3 runs 11 residues. The CDR3 coding sequence is TGTGCCATCAAAGGTCCAGATACGCAGTATTTT. Translating it yields CAIKGPDTQYF.